The 21 T cell receptor beta chains in this list originate from one sample, sequenced in a study of somatic mutations in T cells in chronic GVHD. The protocol was immunoSEQ multiplex PCR, while the TCRdb copy is restricted to in-frame clones and leaves out a portion. Among some 13,000 clones listed, roughly 78% were seen once. Material for sequencing was Vbeta20-negative CD4+ T cells from blood. These receptors were obtained from a male patient aged 45-59 years with chronic graft-versus-host disease. A share of the T cells may be of graft donor origin.

V gene TRBV6-5 combines with J gene TRBJ1-1; 9 bases match TRBD1. CDR3 size: 13 residues. Germline V gene sequence: CDR1 MNHEY, CDR2 SVGAGI. Trimming removed 5 bases from V and 4 bases from J; junction bases left unmatched: 2. CDR3 in DNA: TGTGCCAGCAGTCGGGACAGGGCCACTGAAGCTTTCTTT. Its protein product is CASSRDRATEAFF.

V and J are TRBV6-5 and TRBJ1-2, with 7 bases fitting TRBD1. Losses at the gene ends were 5 bases for V and 0 bases for J; bases not matched to a gene: 0. The germline gives CDR1 MNHEY, CDR2 SVGAGI. This CDR3 is built from 13 residues. CDR3 loop: CASSGTANYGYTF. CDR3 DNA: TGTGCCAGCAGTGGGACAGCTAACTATGGCTACACCTTC.

This clone was detected once. The chain recombines TRBV28 with TRBJ1-5, with 7 positions matching TRBD1. Germline lookup yields CDR1 MDHEN and CDR2 SYDVKM. This CDR3 region has 18 residues. The ends lost 5 bases at V and 0 bases at J; junction bases unmatched: 13. In DNA form, the CDR3 reads TGTGCCAGCAGTGGCCCGGGACAGCCAAGTATTAGCAATCAGCCCCAGCATTTT. Translated: CASSGPGQPSISNQPQHF.

This chain connects TRBV27 to TRBJ2-6; D remains ambiguous. This CDR3 spans 13 amino acids. Looked up from germline, CDR1 is MNHEY and CDR2 is SMNVEV (reference sequence). Trimming cost V 4 bases and J 3 bases, with 4 bases left between them. CDR3 coding DNA: TGTGCCAGCAGTTCCCATGGGGCCAACGTCCTGACTTTC. Encoded protein: CASSSHGANVLTF. The full variable domain, completed using reference TRBV27 and TRBJ2-6, is EAQVTQNPRYLITVTGKKLTVTCSQNMNHEYMSWYRQDPGLGLRQIYYSMNVEVTDKGDVPEGYKVSRKEKRNFPLILESPSPNQTSLYFCASSSHGANVLTFGAGSRLTVL.

This chain links TRBV11-2 with TRBJ2-1, with a weak D call TRBD2 (5 bases). V dropped 4 bases and J dropped 6 bases, with 22 bases sitting between them. The CDR3 contains 17 residues. Germline loops: CDR1 SGHAT, CDR2 FQNNGV. The CDR3 nucleotides read TGTGCCAGCAGCTCCCTTGGCGGGCGGGTTCACTCCAATGAGCAGTTCTTC. Its protein is CASSSLGGRVHSNEQFF. The full variable domain, with the rest looked up from reference TRBV11-2 and TRBJ2-1, is EAGVAQSPRYKIIEKRQSVAFWCNPISGHATLYWYQQILGQGPKLLIQFQNNGVVDDSQLPKDRFSAERLKGVDSTLKIQPAKLEDSAVYLCASSSLGGRVHSNEQFFGPGTRLTVL.

The chain links TRBV7-9 to TRBJ2-7, with 8 nucleotides matching TRBD1. CDR1 is SEHNR, CDR2 FQNEAQ, per germline (reference sequence). There are 14 residues in the CDR3. V was clipped by 5 bases and J by 2 bases; unmatched bases: 5. The DNA of the CDR3 is TGTGCCAGCAGCCCCCGGGACAGGACCTACGAGCAGTACTTC. It codes for CASSPRDRTYEQYF. Full variable domain (remainder filled in from reference TRBV7-9 and TRBJ2-7): DTGVSQNPRHKITKRGQNVTFRCDPISEHNRLYWYRQTLGQGPEFLTYFQNEAQLEKSRLLSDRFSAERPKGSFSTLEIQRTEQGDSAMYLCASSPRDRTYEQYFGPGTRLTVT.

Only a few counts were recorded for this clone. V gene TRBV19 combines with J gene TRBJ1-2; tentatively, D is TRBD1 (6 bases). CDR1 is LNHDA, CDR2 SQIVND, per germline (reference sequence). CDR3 size: 11 residues. V lost 10 bases, J lost 8 bases, and 14 bases lay in between. The DNA of the CDR3 is TGTGCCACCAGCAGGGGCCGGGGCTACACCTTC. Amino acids: CATSRGRGYTF.

The chain recombines TRBV7-9 with TRBJ1-2; 8 bases are shared with TRBD1. Germline V CDR1 and CDR2: SEHNR, FQNEAQ (reference sequence). The CDR3 is made up of 16 amino acids. Trimming removed 1 base from V and 7 bases from J; junction bases left unmatched: 11. DNA of the CDR3: TGTGCCAGCAGCTTAGTTCCAGGGGGCGAGCTGAGTGGCTACACCTTC. Protein: CASSLVPGGELSGYTF.

The V gene is TRBV6-5, the J gene TRBJ1-2, with 7 bases identical to TRBD1. V shed 5 bases and J 3 bases; nucleotides not matched to a gene: 9. Germline V gene lookup returns CDR1 MNHEY and CDR2 SVGAGI. The CDR3 spans 15 residues. Here the CDR3 DNA reads TGTGCCAGCAGTGGTCCGGGACAGAGCTACTATGGCTACACCTTC. Protein: CASSGPGQSYYGYTF.

This clone qualifies as large. V usage is TRBV19 and J usage is TRBJ2-7; 16 positions agree with TRBD2. Germline V gene sequence: CDR1 LNHDA, CDR2 SQIVND (reference sequence). This CDR3 region has 17 residues. V gave up 10 bases and J gave up 5 bases; unmatched junction bases: 14. CDR3 in amino acids: CATTAPGLAGGPNEQYF. Written as DNA, the CDR3 is TGTGCCACCACGGCCCCGGGACTAGCGGGAGGGCCGAACGAGCAGTACTTC.

This clone was recorded a few times. This chain uses TRBV7-3 with TRBJ2-7; D is perhaps TRBD2 (5 bases). Trimming shortened V by 6 bases and J by 7 bases, and 16 bases separated the two germline ends. The CDR3 extends over 13 amino acids. Per germline, CDR1 SGHTA and CDR2 FQGTGA. CDR3 sequence: CASSRSSRGEQYF. In DNA, the CDR3 is TGTGCCAGCAGTCGGAGCTCACGAGGGGAGCAGTACTTC.

This chain joins TRBV14 and TRBJ2-2; D gene uncertain. The CDR3 covers 14 residues. The V gene's germline CDR1 is SGHDN and CDR2 FVKESK. The ends were cut back, 4 bases at V and 3 bases at J, with 9 bases in the middle. The CDR3 DNA sequence: TGTGCCAGCAGCCCCCCCTCTTACACCGGGGAGCTGTTTTTT. Its protein product is CASSPPSYTGELFF.

The chain uses TRBV14 and TRBJ1-1; D remains ambiguous. Germline CDR1 and CDR2: SGHDN and FVKESK. The V end lost 2 bases, the J end lost 0 bases, and 7 bases lay between the germline ends. This CDR3 has 14 amino acids. The CDR3, as DNA: TGTGCCAGCAGCCAATTCCAGGTGAACACTGAAGCTTTCTTT. Translated: CASSQFQVNTEAFF.

J is TRBJ2-3 and V is TRBV9; D possibly corresponds to TRBD1 (6 bases). Trimming took 3 bases from V and 5 from J, leaving 7 bases between them. This CDR3 spans 12 amino acids. CDR1 is SGDLS, CDR2 YYNGEE, per germline. The CDR3 nucleotides are TGTGCCAGCAGCGAACAGGGAGATACGCAGTATTTT. Translated, it gives CASSEQGDTQYF.

The V gene is TRBV29-1, the J gene TRBJ2-5; 10 positions match TRBD1. The trim removed 6 bases at V and 5 bases at J, leaving 9 bases unmatched. This CDR3 has 14 residues. From germline, CDR1 is SQVTM and CDR2 ANQGSEA. In DNA, the CDR3 is TGCAGCGTCGACGCGACAGGGGGCTCGGAGACCCAGTACTTC. This codes for CSVDATGGSETQYF.

The chain recombines TRBV7-2 with TRBJ1-2; D remains ambiguous. Looked up from germline, CDR1 is SGHTA and CDR2 is FQGNSA. The length of the CDR3 is 15 residues. The V end was cut by 1 base, the J end by 3 bases, with 12 bases between. CDR3 sequence reads: CASSLVAANHYGYTF. DNA of the CDR3: TGTGCCAGCAGCTTAGTCGCGGCAAACCACTATGGCTACACCTTC.

The chain combines TRBV2 with TRBJ1-4; 7 bases align to TRBD1. CDR3 size: 14 residues. After removal of 6 bases from V and 3 bases from J, the junction contained 4 bases not matched to a gene. Germline CDR1 reads SNHLY; CDR2 reads FYNNEI. The CDR3 region has the DNA TGTGCCAGCAGGTTACAGGGGTCTAATGAAAAACTGTTTTTT. Amino acid sequence: CASRLQGSNEKLFF.

The rearrangement uses TRBV19 and TRBJ2-7; weak D call: TRBD1 (6 bases). The CDR3 runs 13 residues. Deletions cut 9 bases from V and 2 bases from J, with 14 bases between. CDR1 LNHDA and CDR2 SQIVND come from the germline V gene (reference sequence). The CDR3 is CARGPGATYEQYF. As DNA, the CDR3 is TGTGCCAGGGGGCCAGGGGCGACCTACGAGCAGTACTTC. Variable domain in full (rest from reference TRBV19 and TRBJ2-7): DGGITQSPKYLFRKEGQNVTLSCEQNLNHDAMYWYRQDPGQGLRLIYYSQIVNDFQKGDIAEGYSVSREKKESFPLTVTSAQKNPTAFYLCARGPGATYEQYFGPGTRLTVT.

The chain joins TRBV6-1 to TRBJ1-2; a possible D gene is TRBD1 (5 bases). V lost 7 bases, J lost 4 bases, and 16 bases lay in between. The V gene's germline CDR1 is MNHNS and CDR2 SASEGT. There are 14 residues in the CDR3. CDR3 sequence: CASTDLGGGYGYTF. Written as DNA, the CDR3 is TGTGCCAGCACCGATTTGGGGGGGGGCTATGGCTACACCTTC.

V is TRBV5-5 and J is TRBJ2-4; D tentatively reads TRBD1 or TRBD2 (6 bases each). Germline values: CDR1 SGHKS, CDR2 YYEKEE (reference sequence). This CDR3 has 15 amino acids. V was trimmed by 4 bases and J by 7 bases, leaving 18 bases between them. CDR3 in DNA: TGTGCCAGCAGCGTGGACAGTGGGGGGTTGAACATTCAGTACTTC. Amino acid sequence: CASSVDSGGLNIQYF.

This chain joins TRBV19 and TRBJ1-2, with 9 bases aligning to TRBD1. Trimming cost V 11 bases and J 0 bases; bases outside gene matches: 7. CDR1 and CDR2 (germline): LNHDA, SQIVND (reference sequence). The CDR3 sequence is 14 residues long. The CDR3 nucleotides read TGTGCCGGTACCGGACAGGGGACTAACTATGGCTACACCTTC. It translates to CAGTGQGTNYGYTF.